The 17 T cell receptor beta chains below come from one sample, sequenced in a study of T cell clusters in autoimmune cytopenias. TRB rearrangements were amplified by touch-down multiplex PCR with mixed TRB-A/B primers. After re-calling the multiplex PCR reads, TCRdb lists one entry per CDR3 protein, DNA absent. The sample features about 4,200 distinct CDR3 sequences, with 70% in its top ten. TRB was amplified from about 260 ng of peripheral blood genomic DNA per sample. These sequences were also reported in another study, on T cell repertoires in aging, cancer and after chemotherapy.

Sequenced sample: peripheral blood. The receptors come from a human donor in good health.

V usage is TRBV13 and J usage is TRBJ2-7. The length of the CDR3 is 12 residues. The germline V gene encodes CDR1 PRHDT and CDR2 FYEKMQ (reference sequence). CDR3 protein: CASSLIVSEQYF.

This clonotype registers medium-sized by frequency. The rearrangement links TRBV27 to TRBJ2-7; no DNA is available, so the TRBD2 call from TCRdb remains unchecked. CDR1 is MNHEY, CDR2 SMNVEV, per germline (reference sequence). The CDR3 sequence is 13 residues long. The CDR3 here is CASSPSWAYEQYF.

V gene TRBV19 combines with J gene TRBJ2-5; the D gene TCRdb calls, TRBD2, cannot be checked with no DNA. Germline assignment: CDR1 LNHDA and CDR2 SQIVND (reference sequence). This CDR3 spans 15 amino acids. CDR3 residues: CASSLGLAGKGTQYF.

This clonotype is classed as medium-sized by frequency. V gene TRBV12-3 or TRBV12-4 combines with J gene TRBJ2-5; TCRdb indicates TRBD1, and absent DNA this call remains unverified. The CDR3 runs to 12 residues. The CDR3 reads CASSQGGETQYF.

According to its frequency, this clonotype is medium-sized. The chain joins TRBV29-1 to TRBJ1-5. CDR1 SQVTM and CDR2 ANQGSEA come from the germline V gene. There are 11 residues in the CDR3. CDR3 protein: CSVEDVQPQHF. Based on the CDR3 plus reference TRBV29-1 and TRBJ1-5, the full variable domain is SAVISQKPSRDICQRGTSLTIQCQVDSQVTMMFWYRQQPGQSLTLIATANQGSEATYESGFVIDKFPISRPNLTFSTLTVSNMSPEDSSIYLCSVEDVQPQHFGDGTRLSIL.

The chain links TRBV6-6 to TRBJ2-1; TCRdb gives TRBD2 as the D gene, but with no DNA this cannot be confirmed. Germline CDR1 reads MNHNY; CDR2 reads SVGAGI (reference sequence). The CDR3 runs 15 residues. The chain's CDR3 is CASSYSKPSGNEQFF.

The chain has TRBV7-6 and TRBJ2-5; TCRdb's assignment of TRBD1 cannot be checked, as there is no DNA. There are 15 residues in the CDR3. The germline CDR1 and CDR2 sequences are SGHVS and FNYEAQ. CDR3 in amino acids: CASSQPGAVLETQYF.

This chain connects TRBV4-2 to TRBJ1-2; TCRdb indicates TRBD1, and absent DNA this call remains unverified. Germline V CDR1 and CDR2: LGHNA, YNFKEQ. The CDR3 is made up of 16 amino acids. Here the CDR3 reads CASSQENRDRGGGYTF.

The chain combines TRBV10-3 with TRBJ2-7. The CDR3 length is 13 residues. CDR1 is ENHRY, CDR2 SYGVKD, per germline. CDR3 region: CAISESIPDEQYF.

The genes are TRBV5-1 and TRBJ1-2; as DNA is missing, the TRBD1 call by TCRdb cannot be tested. CDR1 is SGHRS and CDR2 is YFSETQ in the germline V gene. The CDR3 totals 16 residues. Here the CDR3 reads CASSPDLRQGGVSYTF.

This chain links TRBV12-3 or TRBV12-4 with TRBJ1-4. The CDR3 loop spans 11 amino acids. The chain's CDR3 is CASSLVEKLFF.

CDR3 region: CASSQRQVNQPQHF. V is TRBV19 and J is TRBJ1-5; TCRdb outputs TRBD1, but without DNA this stays unchecked. Germline V CDR1 and CDR2: LNHDA, SQIVND (reference sequence). The CDR3 length is 14 residues.

This clonotype is identified as medium-sized from frequency. The CDR3 loop reads CASSDGGQGDTGELFF. This chain joins TRBV6-4 and TRBJ2-2; lacking DNA, the TRBD1 call made by TCRdb goes unchecked. Germline CDR1 reads MRHNA; CDR2 reads SNTAGT. This CDR3 contains 16 residues.

J is TRBJ1-3 and V is TRBV6-6; lacking DNA, the TRBD1 call made by TCRdb goes unchecked. The CDR3 covers 11 residues. Germline V CDR1 and CDR2: MNHNY, SVGAGI (reference sequence). The CDR3 here is CASTVGGTIYF.

The chain links TRBV19 to TRBJ2-1; as DNA is missing, the TRBD1 call by TCRdb cannot be tested. CDR1 and CDR2 (germline): LNHDA, SQIVND (reference sequence). CDR3 length: 12 residues. CDR3 amino acids: CASRLEGGVEIF.

The V call is TRBV5-6, the J call TRBJ2-5; with no DNA, the TCRdb D assignment of TRBD2 cannot be verified. The V gene's germline CDR1 is SGHDT and CDR2 YYEEEE. This CDR3 spans 13 amino acids. This CDR3 is CASSFSREVAQYF.

The chain combines TRBV6-5 with TRBJ1-2; the TCRdb call, TRBD1, lacks DNA for checking. Germline V lookup: CDR1 MNHEY, CDR2 SVGAGI. The CDR3 is made up of 14 amino acids. This CDR3 is CASSYVEGDYGYTF.